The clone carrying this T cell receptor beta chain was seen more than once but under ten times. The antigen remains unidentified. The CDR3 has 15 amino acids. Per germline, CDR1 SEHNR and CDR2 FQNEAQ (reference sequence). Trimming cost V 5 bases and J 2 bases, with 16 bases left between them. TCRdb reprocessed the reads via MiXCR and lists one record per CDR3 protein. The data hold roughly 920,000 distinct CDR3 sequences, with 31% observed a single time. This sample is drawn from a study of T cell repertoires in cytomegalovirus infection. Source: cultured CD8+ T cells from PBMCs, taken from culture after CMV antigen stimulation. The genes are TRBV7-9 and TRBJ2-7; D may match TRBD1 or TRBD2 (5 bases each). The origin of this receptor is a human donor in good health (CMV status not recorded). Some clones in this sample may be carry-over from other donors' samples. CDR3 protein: CASSQEWDRAYEQYF. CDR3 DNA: TGTGCCAGCAGCCAAGAATGGGACCGAGCCTACGAGCAGTACTTC.